This T cell receptor beta chain was profiled in a study of identical twins. TCRdb passed the 5' RACE reads through MiXCR, listing each CDR3 protein once. This table has 150,000 or so distinct CDR3 sequences, around 3.5% appearing once. Trimming removed 2 bases from V and 7 bases from J, with 10 bases in between. CDR1 SGHRS and CDR2 YFSETQ come from the germline V gene. This CDR3 has 13 amino acids. Findings and limits, study-wide: Among monozygotic twins, out-of-frame TCR alpha sharing exceeded what models predicted. There is a chance that invariant MAIT and iNKT cells partially muddied zero-insertion analyses.

At least ten counts were recorded for this clonotype. Its specificity is not known. The V call is TRBV5-1, the J call TRBJ1-5; no reliable D call. Sequences were obtained from memory T cells sorted from blood. The sequence was collected from a man younger than 35 in good health. DNA for the CDR3: TGCGCCAGCAGCTTTCTAGTGGGGCAGCCCCAGCATTTT. It is translated as CASSFLVGQPQHF.